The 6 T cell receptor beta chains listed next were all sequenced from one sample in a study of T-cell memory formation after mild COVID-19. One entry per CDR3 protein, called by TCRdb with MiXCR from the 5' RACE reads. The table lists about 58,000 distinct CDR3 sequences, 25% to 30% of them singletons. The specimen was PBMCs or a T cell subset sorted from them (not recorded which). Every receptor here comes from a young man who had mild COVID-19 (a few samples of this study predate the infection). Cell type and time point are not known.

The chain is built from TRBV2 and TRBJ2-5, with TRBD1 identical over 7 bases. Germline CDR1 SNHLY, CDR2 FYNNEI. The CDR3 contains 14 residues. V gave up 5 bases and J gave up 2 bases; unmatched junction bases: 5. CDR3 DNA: TGTGCCAGCAGTTCCGCAGGGGGACAAGAGACCCAGTACTTC. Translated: CASSSAGGQETQYF. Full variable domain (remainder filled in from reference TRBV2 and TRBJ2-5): EPEVTQTPSHQVTQMGQEVILRCVPISNHLYFYWYRQILGQKVEFLVSFYNNEISEKSEIFDDQFSVERPDGSNFTLKIRSTKLEDSAMYFCASSSAGGQETQYFGPGTRLLVL.

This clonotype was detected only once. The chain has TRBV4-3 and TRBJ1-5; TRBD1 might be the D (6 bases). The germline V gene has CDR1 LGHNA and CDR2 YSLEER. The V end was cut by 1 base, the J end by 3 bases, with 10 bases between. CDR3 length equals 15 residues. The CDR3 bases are TGCGCCAGCAGCCAAGTTTACAGGGACAATCAGCCCCAGCATTTT. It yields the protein CASSQVYRDNQPQHF.

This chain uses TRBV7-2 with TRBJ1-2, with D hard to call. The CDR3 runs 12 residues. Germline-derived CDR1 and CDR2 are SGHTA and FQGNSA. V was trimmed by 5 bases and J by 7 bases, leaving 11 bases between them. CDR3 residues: CASSAYSFGYTF. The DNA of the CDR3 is TGTGCCAGCAGCGCCTACAGTTTTGGCTACACCTTC.

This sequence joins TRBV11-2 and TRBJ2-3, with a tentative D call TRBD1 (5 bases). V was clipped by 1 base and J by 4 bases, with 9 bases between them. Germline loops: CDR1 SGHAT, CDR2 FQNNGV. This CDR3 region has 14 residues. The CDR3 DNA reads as TGTGCCAGCAGCTTAGCGGCAGGGCCAGATACGCAGTATTTT. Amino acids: CASSLAAGPDTQYF.

In nucleotides, the CDR3 is TGCGCCAGCAGTCCTAGACAGGTATCCCCCCAAGAGACCCAGTACTTC. It yields the protein CASSPRQVSPQETQYF. The rearrangement uses TRBV4-1 and TRBJ2-5, with a tentative D call TRBD1 (6 bases). CDR3 length: 16 amino acids. Germline V gene data show CDR1 as MGHRA and CDR2 as YSYEKL. V was pared by 6 bases and J by 1 base, with 18 bases between.

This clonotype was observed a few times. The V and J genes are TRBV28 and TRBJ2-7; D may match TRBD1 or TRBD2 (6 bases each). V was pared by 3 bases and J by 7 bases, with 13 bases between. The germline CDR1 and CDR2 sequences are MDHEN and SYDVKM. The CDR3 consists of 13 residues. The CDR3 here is CASSFRGPGEQYV. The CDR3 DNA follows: TGTGCCAGCAGTTTTCGGGGGCCCGGGGAGCAGTACGTC.